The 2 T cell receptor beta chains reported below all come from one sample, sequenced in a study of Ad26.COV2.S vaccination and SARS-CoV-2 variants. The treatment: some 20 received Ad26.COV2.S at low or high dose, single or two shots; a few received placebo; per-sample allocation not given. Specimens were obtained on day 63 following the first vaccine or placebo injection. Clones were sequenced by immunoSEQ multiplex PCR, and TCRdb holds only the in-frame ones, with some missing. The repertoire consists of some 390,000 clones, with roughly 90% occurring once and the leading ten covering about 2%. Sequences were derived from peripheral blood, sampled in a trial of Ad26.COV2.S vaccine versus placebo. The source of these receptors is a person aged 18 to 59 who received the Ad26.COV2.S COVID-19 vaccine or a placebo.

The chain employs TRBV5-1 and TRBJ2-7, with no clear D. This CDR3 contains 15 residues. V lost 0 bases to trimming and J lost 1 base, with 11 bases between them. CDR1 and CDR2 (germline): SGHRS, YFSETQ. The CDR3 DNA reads TGCGCCAGCAGCTTGGGACGGGCCTTATCCTACGAGCAGTACTTC. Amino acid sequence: CASSLGRALSYEQYF.

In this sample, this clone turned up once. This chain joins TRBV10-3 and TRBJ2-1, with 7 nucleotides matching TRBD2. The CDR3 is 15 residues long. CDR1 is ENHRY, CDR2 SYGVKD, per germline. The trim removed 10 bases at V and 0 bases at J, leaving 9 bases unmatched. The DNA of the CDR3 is TGTGCCACGGGTGGGGGAGGGCCCTCCTACAATGAGCAGTTCTTC. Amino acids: CATGGGGPSYNEQFF.